What follows describes a single T cell receptor beta chain. These data are taken from a study of blood T cell repertoires in COVID-19. Turning to the study itself: Sources were T cells, B-cell-depleted T cells, or PBMCs; the material itself was cDNA or gDNA.

Germline values: CDR1 MNHEY, CDR2 SVGAGI. The V gene lost 7 bases and the J gene lost 4 bases, with 17 bases spanning the gap. The CDR3 consists of 15 residues. Recruitment covered roughly 22 US areas and drew participants whose ages spanned roughly 18 to 100 years. Donors were grouped by their self-reported clinical history. Sequenced by immunoSEQ multiplex PCR; TCRdb stores in-frame clones only, minus some. In the table there are hundreds of thousands of clones, 80% to 90% of which are singletons. The V and J genes are TRBV6-5 and TRBJ1-3; D remains ambiguous. The specimen was PBMCs or T cells enriched from blood (not recorded which). The sequence was collected from a man in his forties in a cohort exposed to, infected with or recovered from COVID-19 (not recorded which). CDR3 bases: TGTGCCAGCACCAAGGGAGCGTCTCTGGGAAACACCATATATTTT. As protein: CASTKGASLGNTIYF.